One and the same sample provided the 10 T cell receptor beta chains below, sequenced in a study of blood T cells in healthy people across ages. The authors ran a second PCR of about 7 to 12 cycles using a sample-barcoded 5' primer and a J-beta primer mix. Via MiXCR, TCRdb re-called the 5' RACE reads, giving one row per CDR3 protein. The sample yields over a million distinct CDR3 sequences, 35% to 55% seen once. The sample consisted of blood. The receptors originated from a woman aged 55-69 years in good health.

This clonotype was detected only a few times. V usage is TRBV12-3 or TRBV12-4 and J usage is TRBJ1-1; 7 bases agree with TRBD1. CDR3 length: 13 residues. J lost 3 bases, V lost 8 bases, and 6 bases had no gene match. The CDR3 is CASSRDSDTEAFF. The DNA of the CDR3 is TGTGCCAGCTCCCGGGACAGTGACACTGAAGCTTTCTTT.

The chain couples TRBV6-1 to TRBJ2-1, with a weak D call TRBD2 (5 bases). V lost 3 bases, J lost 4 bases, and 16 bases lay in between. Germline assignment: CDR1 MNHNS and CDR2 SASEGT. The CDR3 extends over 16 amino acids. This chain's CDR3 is CASSDLWGADYNEQFF. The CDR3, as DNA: TGTGCCAGCAGTGACCTTTGGGGAGCGGATTACAATGAGCAGTTCTTC.

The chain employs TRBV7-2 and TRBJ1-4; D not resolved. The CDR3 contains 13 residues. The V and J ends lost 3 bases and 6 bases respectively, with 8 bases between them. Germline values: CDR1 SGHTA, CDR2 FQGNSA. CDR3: CASSFRTDEKLFF. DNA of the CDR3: TGTGCCAGCAGCTTTAGGACGGATGAAAAACTGTTTTTT. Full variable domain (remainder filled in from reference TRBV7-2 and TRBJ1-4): GAGVSQSPSNKVTEKGKDVELRCDPISGHTALYWYRQSLGQGLEFLIYFQGNSAPDKSGLPSDRFSAERTGGSVSTLTIQRTQQEDSAVYLCASSFRTDEKLFFGSGTQLSVL.

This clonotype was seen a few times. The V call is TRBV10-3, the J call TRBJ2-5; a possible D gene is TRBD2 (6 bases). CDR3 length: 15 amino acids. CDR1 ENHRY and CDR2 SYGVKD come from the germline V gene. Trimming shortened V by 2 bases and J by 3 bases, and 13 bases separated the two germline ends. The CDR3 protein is CAISEGSGHKETQYF. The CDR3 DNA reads TGTGCCATCAGTGAGGGTAGCGGCCATAAAGAGACCCAGTACTTC.

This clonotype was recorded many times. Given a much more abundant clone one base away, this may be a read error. CDR3 residues: CSGEDPGRQYF. Here the CDR3 DNA reads TGCAGCGGTGAAGATCCAGGCCGTCAGTACTTC. The rearrangement uses TRBV29-1 and TRBJ2-7; the D is unclear. Germline CDR1 is SQVTM and CDR2 is ANQGSEA. The CDR3 is 11 amino acids.

The CDR3 sequence: CSVEGLAGEADTQYF. As DNA, the CDR3 is TGCAGCGTTGAGGGACTAGCGGGAGAAGCAGATACGCAGTATTTT. This chain joins TRBV29-1 and TRBJ2-3; TRBD2 aligns across 14 bases. The CDR3 sequence is 15 residues long. V lost 3 bases and J lost 4; bases outside the gene matches: 3. Germline V gives CDR1 SQVTM, CDR2 ANQGSEA.

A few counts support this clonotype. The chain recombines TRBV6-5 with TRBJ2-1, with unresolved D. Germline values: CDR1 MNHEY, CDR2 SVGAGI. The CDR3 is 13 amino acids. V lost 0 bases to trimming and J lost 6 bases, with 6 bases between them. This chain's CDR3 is CASSYSYPNEQFF. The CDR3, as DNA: TGTGCCAGCAGTTACTCGTACCCCAATGAGCAGTTCTTC.

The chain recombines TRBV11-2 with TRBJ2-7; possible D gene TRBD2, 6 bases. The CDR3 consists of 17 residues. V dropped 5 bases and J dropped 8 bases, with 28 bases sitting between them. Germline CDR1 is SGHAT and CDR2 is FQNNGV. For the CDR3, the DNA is TGTGCCAGCAGCCCCGGAAGGTCCGGGACTCGAGGTGGAAAGCAGTACTTC. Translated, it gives CASSPGRSGTRGGKQYF.

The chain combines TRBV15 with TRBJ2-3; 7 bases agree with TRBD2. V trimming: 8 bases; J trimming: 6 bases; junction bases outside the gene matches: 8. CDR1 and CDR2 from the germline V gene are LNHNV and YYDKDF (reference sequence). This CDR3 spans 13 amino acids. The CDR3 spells CATGPSGADTQYF. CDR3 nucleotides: TGTGCCACCGGACCCAGCGGGGCGGATACGCAGTATTTT.

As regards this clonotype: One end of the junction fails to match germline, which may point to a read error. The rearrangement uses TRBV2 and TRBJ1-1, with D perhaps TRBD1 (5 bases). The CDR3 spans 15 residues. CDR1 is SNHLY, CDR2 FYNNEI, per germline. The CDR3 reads CASSDRRQLKTEAFF. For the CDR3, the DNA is TGTGCCAGCAGTGATAGGCGACAGCTGAAGACTGAAGCTTTCTTT.